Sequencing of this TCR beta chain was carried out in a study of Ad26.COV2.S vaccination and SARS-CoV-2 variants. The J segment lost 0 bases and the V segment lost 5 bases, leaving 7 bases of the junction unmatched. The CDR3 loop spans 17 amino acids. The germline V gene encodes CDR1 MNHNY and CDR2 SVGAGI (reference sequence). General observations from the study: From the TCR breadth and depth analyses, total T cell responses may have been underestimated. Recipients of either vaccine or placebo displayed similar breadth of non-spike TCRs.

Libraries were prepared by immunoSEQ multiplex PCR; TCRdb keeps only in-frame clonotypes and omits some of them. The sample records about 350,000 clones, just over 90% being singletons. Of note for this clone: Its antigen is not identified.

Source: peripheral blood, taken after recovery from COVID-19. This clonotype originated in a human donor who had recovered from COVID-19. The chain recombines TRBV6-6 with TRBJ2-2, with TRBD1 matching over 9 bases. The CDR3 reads CASSRLTGGANTGELFF. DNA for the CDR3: TGTGCCAGCAGTCGTCTCACAGGGGGCGCGAACACCGGGGAGCTGTTTTTT.